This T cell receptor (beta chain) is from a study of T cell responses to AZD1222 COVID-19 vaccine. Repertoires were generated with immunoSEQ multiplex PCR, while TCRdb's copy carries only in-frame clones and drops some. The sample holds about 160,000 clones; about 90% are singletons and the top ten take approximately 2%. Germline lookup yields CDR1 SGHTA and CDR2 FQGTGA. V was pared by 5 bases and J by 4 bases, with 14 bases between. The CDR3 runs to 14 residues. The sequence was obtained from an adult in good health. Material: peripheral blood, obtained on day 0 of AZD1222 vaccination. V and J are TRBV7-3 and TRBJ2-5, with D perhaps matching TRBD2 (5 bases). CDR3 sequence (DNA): TGTGCCAGCAGCCGCCCCGGAGGAGGAGAGACCCAGTACTTC. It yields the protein CASSRPGGGETQYF.